This T cell receptor (beta chain) was identified in a study of blood T cell repertoires in COVID-19. Overall study context: Samples came from the United States, Italy and Spain, spanning acute and convalescent COVID-19.

V was shortened by 5 bases and J by 5 bases, with 9 bases between the two germline ends. The germline CDR1 and CDR2 sequences are SGHTA and FQGNSA. The CDR3 contains 13 residues. Per the original methods: From reference gene primer amplification, estimates of nucleated cell counts were derived. Only in-frame clones appear in the TCRdb table, and some are missing; sequencing was by immunoSEQ multiplex PCR. D and trimming were read from the DNA, whereas the V and J calls and clone size are those reported in that table. The sample lists under 250,000 clones; approximately 84% were seen once. Sequenced material: peripheral blood. This receptor was obtained from a woman in her thirties who had recovered from COVID-19. The rearrangement joins TRBV7-2 to TRBJ2-2; no definite D call. CDR3 sequence (DNA): TGTGCCAGCAGCCTCCTAGGTACCGGGGAGCTGTTTTTT. Translating gives CASSLLGTGELFF.